This TCR beta chain emerged from a study of control samples from healthy donors and cancer patients. Clones were sequenced by immunoSEQ multiplex PCR, and TCRdb holds only the in-frame ones, with some missing. The sample includes over 120,000 clones, roughly 94% of them seen just once. This CDR3 region has 15 residues. V was pared by 0 bases and J by 7 bases, with 12 bases between. Germline CDR1 LGHNA, CDR2 YSLEER. The sequencing sample was made of PBMCs. The V call is TRBV4-3, the J call TRBJ1-4; D unresolved. The sequence was obtained from a man aged 60 to 75 with colorectal cancer. The CDR3 sequence is CASSQDIGGSEKLFF. In nucleotides, the CDR3 is TGCGCCAGCAGCCAAGATATAGGTGGGAGTGAAAAACTGTTTTTT.